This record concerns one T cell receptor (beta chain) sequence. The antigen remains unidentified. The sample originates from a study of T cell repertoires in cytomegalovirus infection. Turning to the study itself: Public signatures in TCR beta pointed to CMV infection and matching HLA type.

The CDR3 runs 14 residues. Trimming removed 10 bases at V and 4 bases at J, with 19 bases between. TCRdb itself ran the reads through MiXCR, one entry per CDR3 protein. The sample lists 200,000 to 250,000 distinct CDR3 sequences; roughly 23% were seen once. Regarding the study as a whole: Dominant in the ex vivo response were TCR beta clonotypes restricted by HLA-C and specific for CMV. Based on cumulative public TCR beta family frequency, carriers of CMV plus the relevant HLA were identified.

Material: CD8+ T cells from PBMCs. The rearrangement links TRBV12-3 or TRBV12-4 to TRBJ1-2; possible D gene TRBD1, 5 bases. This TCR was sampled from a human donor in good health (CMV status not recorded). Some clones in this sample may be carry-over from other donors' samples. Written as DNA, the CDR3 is TGTGCCAACACCCCGGGAGGGGCAGGCTATGGCTACACCTTC. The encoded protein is CANTPGGAGYGYTF.